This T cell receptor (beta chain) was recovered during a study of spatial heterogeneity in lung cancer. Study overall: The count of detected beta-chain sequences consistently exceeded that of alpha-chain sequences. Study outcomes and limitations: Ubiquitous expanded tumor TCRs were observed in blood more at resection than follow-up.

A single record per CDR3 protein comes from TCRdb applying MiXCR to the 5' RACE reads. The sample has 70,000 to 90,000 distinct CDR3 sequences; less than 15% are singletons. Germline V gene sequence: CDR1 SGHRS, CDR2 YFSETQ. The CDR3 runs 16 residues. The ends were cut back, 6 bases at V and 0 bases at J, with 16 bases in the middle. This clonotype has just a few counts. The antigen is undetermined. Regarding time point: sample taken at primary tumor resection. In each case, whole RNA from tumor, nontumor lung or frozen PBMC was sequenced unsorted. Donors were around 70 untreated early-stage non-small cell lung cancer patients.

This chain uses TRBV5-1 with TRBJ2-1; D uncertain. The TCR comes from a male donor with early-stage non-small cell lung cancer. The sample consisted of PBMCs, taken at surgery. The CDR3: CASTSLGQSSYNEQFF. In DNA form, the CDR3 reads TGCGCCAGCACTTCTCTTGGGCAGAGCTCCTACAATGAGCAGTTCTTC.